The T cell receptor beta chain under discussion was sequenced for a study of blood T cell repertoires in COVID-19. Across the whole study: Sites across the United States, Italy and Spain contributed samples from acute and convalescent COVID-19.

V gave up 4 bases and J gave up 3 bases; unmatched junction bases: 7. The CDR3 is made up of 15 amino acids. Germline assignment: CDR1 MGHRA and CDR2 YSYEKL. Per the original data handling: How many nucleated cells were present was estimated from reference gene primer amplification. Generated by immunoSEQ multiplex PCR, the TCRdb table keeps only in-frame clones and is missing some. Clone size and the V and J calls come from that table; the DNA yielded D and trimming. The table includes around 130,000 clones, roughly four fifths detected once. Recovered participants had two consecutive negative NP/OP PCR tests, healthcare professional clearance, or symptom resolution.

The chain uses TRBV4-1 and TRBJ1-1; 8 bases line up with TRBD1. Sequenced: PBMCs or T cells enriched from blood (not recorded which). This receptor was obtained from a man aged 25 to 40 who had recovered from COVID-19. The CDR3 DNA reads TGCGCCAGCAGCCCTCTACCACAGGGGGACACTGAAGCTTTCTTT. Its translation is CASSPLPQGDTEAFF.